This T cell receptor (beta chain) stems from a study of T cell responses to AZD1222 COVID-19 vaccine. Assay: immunoSEQ multiplex PCR; the TCRdb copy retains only in-frame clones and omits some. The sample includes about 110,000 clones, about 85% of them seen just once. As to this clone: The antigen is unknown.

Study results and caveats: At baseline, seropositivity was found in only a handful of AZD1222 recipients. Targets within unmutated variant regions were reportedly found for nearly half of spike-specific TCRs. Donors were largely white British and mainly female; clonal diversity was possibly underestimated.

This CDR3 spans 16 amino acids. The junction had 7 bases not matched to a gene; V was cut back by 1 base and J by 7 bases. CDR1 and CDR2 from the germline V gene are MGHRA and YSYEKL. The chain employs TRBV4-1 and TRBJ2-1, with TRBD1 matching over 10 bases. Here the sequenced sample was peripheral blood, taken 28 days after the second AZD1222 dose. The TCR originated in an adult who received the AZD1222 COVID-19 vaccine. The DNA for the CDR3 is TGCGCCAGCAGCCAAGTTATCGGGACAGGGGCTAATGAGCAGTTCTTC. Its translation: CASSQVIGTGANEQFF.